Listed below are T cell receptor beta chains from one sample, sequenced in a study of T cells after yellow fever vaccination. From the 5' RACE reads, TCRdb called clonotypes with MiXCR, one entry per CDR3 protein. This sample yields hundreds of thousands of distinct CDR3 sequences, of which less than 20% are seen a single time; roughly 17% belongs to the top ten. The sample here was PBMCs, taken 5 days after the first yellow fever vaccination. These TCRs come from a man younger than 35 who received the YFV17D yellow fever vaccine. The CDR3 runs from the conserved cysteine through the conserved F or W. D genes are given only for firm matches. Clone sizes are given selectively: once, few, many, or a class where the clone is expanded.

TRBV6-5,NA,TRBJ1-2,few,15,CASSFQPAVSYGYTF,TGTGCCAGCAGTTTCCAACCAGCCGTTAGCTATGGCTACACCTTC
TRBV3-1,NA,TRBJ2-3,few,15,CASSQERGSTDTQYF,TGTGCCAGCAGCCAAGAACGGGGTAGCACAGATACGCAGTATTTT
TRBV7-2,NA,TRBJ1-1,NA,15,CASSYSGVTNTEAFF,TGTGCCAGCAGCTATTCAGGGGTTACCAACACTGAAGCTTTCTTT
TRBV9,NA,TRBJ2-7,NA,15,CASSVGQTSSYEQYF,TGTGCCAGCAGCGTAGGGCAGACGAGCTCCTACGAGCAGTACTTC
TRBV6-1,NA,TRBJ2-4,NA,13,CASSRQPGDIQYF,TGTGCCAGCAGTCGCCAACCCGGGGACATTCAGTACTTC
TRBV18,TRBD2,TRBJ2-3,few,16,CASSPLRGESTDTQYF,TGTGCCAGCTCACCCCTCCGGGGGGAAAGCACAGATACGCAGTATTTT
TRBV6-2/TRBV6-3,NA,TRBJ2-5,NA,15,CASSLRLGWEETQYF,TGTGCCAGCAGTCTTAGACTGGGGTGGGAAGAGACCCAGTACTTC
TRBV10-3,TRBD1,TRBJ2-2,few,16,CAISDPDRAGTGELFF,TGTGCCATCAGTGATCCGGACAGGGCAGGCACCGGGGAGCTGTTTTTT
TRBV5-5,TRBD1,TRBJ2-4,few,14,CASSLWDRPNIQYF,TGTGCCAGCAGCTTGTGGGACAGGCCCAACATTCAGTACTTC
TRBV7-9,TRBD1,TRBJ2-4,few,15,CASTRKQGGMGIQYF,TGTGCCAGCACCCGTAAACAGGGGGGAATGGGCATTCAGTACTTC
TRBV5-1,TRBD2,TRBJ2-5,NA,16,CASSPGLAGAKETQYF,TGCGCCAGCAGCCCCGGACTAGCGGGGGCCAAAGAGACCCAGTACTTC
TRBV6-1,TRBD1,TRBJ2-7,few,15,CASSGTATGGYEQYF,TGTGCCAGCAGTGGGACGGCGACAGGGGGGTACGAGCAGTACTTC
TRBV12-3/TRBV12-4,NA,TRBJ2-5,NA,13,CASSHSSDVTQYF,TGTGCCAGCAGTCATTCATCGGACGTGACCCAGTACTTC
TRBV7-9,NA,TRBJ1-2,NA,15,CASSSSTGRGNGYTF,TGTGCCAGCAGCTCGAGCACGGGCAGGGGCAACGGCTACACCTTC
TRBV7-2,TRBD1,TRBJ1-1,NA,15,CASSHPGQLNTEAFF,TGTGCCAGCAGCCATCCGGGACAGTTGAACACTGAAGCTTTCTTT
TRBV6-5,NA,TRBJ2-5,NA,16,CASSYSFLPGTETQYF,TGTGCCAGCAGTTACTCGTTTCTCCCAGGGACGGAGACCCAGTACTTC
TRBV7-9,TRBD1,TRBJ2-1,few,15,CASSLTGESYNEQFF,TGTGCCAGCAGCTTAACAGGGGAGTCCTACAATGAGCAGTTCTTC
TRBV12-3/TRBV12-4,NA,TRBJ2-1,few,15,CASIMGDGPYNEQFF,TGTGCCAGCATCATGGGTGATGGGCCATACAATGAGCAGTTCTTC
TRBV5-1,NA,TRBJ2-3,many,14,CASSFSQDTDTQYF,TGCGCCAGCAGCTTCTCCCAAGACACAGATACGCAGTATTTT
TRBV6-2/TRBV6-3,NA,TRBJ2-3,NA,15,CASSYTAPRTDTQYF,TGTGCCAGCAGTTACACCGCCCCCCGCACAGATACGCAGTATTTT
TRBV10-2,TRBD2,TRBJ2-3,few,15,CASSDPLAGGPTQYF,TGCGCCAGCAGTGACCCCCTAGCGGGGGGCCCTACGCAGTATTTT
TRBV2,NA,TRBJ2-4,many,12,CASSSPNQDQYF,TGTGCCAGCAGTTCTCCCAACCAGGATCAGTACTTC
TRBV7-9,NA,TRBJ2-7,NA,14,CASSLDLTPYEQYF,TGTGCCAGCAGCTTAGATCTGACTCCCTACGAGCAGTACTTC
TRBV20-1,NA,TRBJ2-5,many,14,CSARAFVGEETQYF,TGCAGTGCTAGAGCTTTTGTGGGGGAAGAGACCCAGTACTTC
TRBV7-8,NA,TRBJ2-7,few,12,CASSLAIHEQYF,TGTGCCAGCAGCTTAGCTATCCACGAGCAGTACTTC
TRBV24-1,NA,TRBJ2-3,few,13,CATSVNSHGGQYF,TGTGCCACCAGTGTTAACTCCCACGGTGGGCAGTATTTT
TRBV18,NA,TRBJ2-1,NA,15,CASSQNAGQTNEQFF,TGTGCCAGCTCACAAAATGCGGGACAGACCAATGAGCAGTTCTTC
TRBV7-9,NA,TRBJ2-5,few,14,CASSYVGLGETQYF,TGTGCCAGCAGCTATGTGGGGTTGGGAGAGACCCAGTACTTC
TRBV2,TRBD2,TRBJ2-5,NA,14,CASTPPGGQETQYF,TGTGCCAGCACCCCCCCGGGGGGCCAAGAGACCCAGTACTTC
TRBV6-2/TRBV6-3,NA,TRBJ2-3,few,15,CASSYVQTQKGTQYF,TGTGCCAGCAGTTATGTTCAAACCCAAAAGGGTACGCAGTATTTT
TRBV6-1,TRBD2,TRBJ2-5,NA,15,CASSAGGGHQETQYF,TGTGCCAGCAGTGCGGGCGGGGGGCATCAAGAGACCCAGTACTTC
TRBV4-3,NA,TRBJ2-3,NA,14,CASSPLGGDFEQYF,TGCGCCAGCAGCCCCCTTGGCGGGGACTTTGAGCAGTATTTT
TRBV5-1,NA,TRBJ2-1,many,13,CASSSGASDEQFF,TGCGCCAGCAGTTCGGGGGCGAGCGATGAGCAGTTCTTC
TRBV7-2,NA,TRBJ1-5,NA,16,CASSLFPGTSNQPQHF,TGTGCCAGCAGCTTATTTCCGGGGACGAGCAATCAGCCCCAGCATTTT
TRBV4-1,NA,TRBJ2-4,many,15,CASSHLRRPQNIQYF,TGCGCCAGCAGCCATTTAAGGAGGCCCCAAAACATTCAGTACTTC
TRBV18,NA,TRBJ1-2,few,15,CASSPDIFRGFGYTF,TGTGCCAGCTCACCAGATATCTTCAGGGGTTTTGGCTACACCTTC
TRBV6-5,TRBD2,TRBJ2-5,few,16,CASSYQPRGYQETQYF,TGTGCCAGCAGTTACCAACCGCGGGGGTACCAAGAGACCCAGTACTTC
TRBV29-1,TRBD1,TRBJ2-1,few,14,CSVLTSGQGYEQFF,TGCAGCGTGTTAACCAGCGGACAGGGCTATGAGCAGTTCTTC
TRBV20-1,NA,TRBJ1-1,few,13,CSASGDLNTEAFF,TGCAGTGCTTCGGGGGATTTGAACACTGAAGCTTTCTTT
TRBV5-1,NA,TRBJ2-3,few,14,CASSLARNTDTQYF,TGCGCCAGCAGCTTGGCCAGGAACACAGATACGCAGTATTTT
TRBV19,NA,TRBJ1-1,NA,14,CASSGSQGYTEAFF,TGTGCCAGTAGTGGCTCACAGGGATACACTGAAGCTTTCTTT
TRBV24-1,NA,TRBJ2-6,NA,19,CATSDPLEGVHSGANVLTF,TGTGCCACCAGTGATCCGTTGGAGGGGGTTCACTCTGGGGCCAACGTCCTGACTTTC
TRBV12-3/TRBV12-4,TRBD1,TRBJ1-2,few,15,CASSFFRDRNYGYTF,TGTGCCAGCAGCTTCTTTCGGGACAGAAACTATGGCTACACCTTC
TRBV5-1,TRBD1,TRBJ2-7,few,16,CASSLRPGQGDKEQYF,TGCGCCAGCAGCTTGAGACCGGGACAGGGTGATAAGGAGCAGTACTTC
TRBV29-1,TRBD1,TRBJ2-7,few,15,CSVEIRGRTNYEQYF,TGCAGCGTTGAAATCAGGGGGCGTACGAATTACGAGCAGTACTTC
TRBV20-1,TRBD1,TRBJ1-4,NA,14,CSATGGRGLEKLFF,TGCAGTGCTACCGGGGGGAGGGGGCTTGAAAAACTGTTTTTT
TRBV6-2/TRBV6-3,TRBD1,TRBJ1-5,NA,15,CASSYTGQGHQPQHF,TGTGCCAGCAGTTACACGGGACAGGGCCATCAGCCCCAGCATTTT
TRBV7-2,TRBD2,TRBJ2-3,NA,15,CASASGAGGLDTQYF,TGTGCCTCCGCCTCGGGAGCGGGGGGTTTAGATACGCAGTATTTT
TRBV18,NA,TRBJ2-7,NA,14,CASSPPGGFYEQYF,TGTGCCAGCTCACCCCCTGGGGGGTTCTACGAGCAGTACTTC
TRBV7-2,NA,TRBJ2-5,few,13,CASSQTRRETQYF,TGTGCCAGCAGCCAGACGCGCCGGGAGACCCAGTACTTC
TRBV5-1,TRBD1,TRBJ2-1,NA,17,CASSRSSGTGSLYEQFF,TGCGCCAGCAGTCGATCCTCCGGGACAGGGTCTTTATATGAGCAGTTCTTC
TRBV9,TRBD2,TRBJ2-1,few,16,CASSPASGGSYNEQFF,TGTGCCAGCAGTCCGGCTAGCGGGGGCTCCTACAATGAGCAGTTCTTC
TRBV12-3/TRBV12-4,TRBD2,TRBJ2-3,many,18,CASSLGLAGRLSTDTQYF,TGTGCCAGCAGTTTAGGGCTAGCGGGGAGGTTGAGCACAGATACGCAGTATTTT
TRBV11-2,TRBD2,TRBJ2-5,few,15,CASSYRGGDQETQYF,TGTGCCAGCAGCTATCGCGGGGGGGACCAAGAGACCCAGTACTTC
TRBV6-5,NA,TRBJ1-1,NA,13,CASSYVGAAEAFF,TGTGCCAGCAGTTACGTGGGGGCAGCTGAAGCTTTCTTT
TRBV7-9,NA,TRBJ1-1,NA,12,CASTVGGSEAFF,TGTGCCAGCACGGTCGGGGGCTCTGAAGCTTTCTTT
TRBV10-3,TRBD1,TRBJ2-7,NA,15,CAISESRDRPNEQYF,TGTGCCATCAGTGAGTCAAGGGACAGACCGAACGAGCAGTACTTC
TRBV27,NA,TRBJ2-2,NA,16,CASSSQAFPSTGELFF,TGTGCCAGCAGTTCACAGGCTTTCCCCAGCACCGGGGAGCTGTTTTTT
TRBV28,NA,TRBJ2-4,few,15,CASSFVGGAQNIQYF,TGTGCCAGCAGTTTCGTGGGGGGGGCCCAAAACATTCAGTACTTC